Below are 27 T cell receptor beta chains sequenced from a single sample in a study of PD-1 blockade in classical Hodgkin lymphoma. Every one of the patients relapsed after autologous stem cell transplantation (brentuximab vedotin exposure was variable). Profiled with immunoSEQ multiplex PCR; TCRdb holds only in-frame clones, not every one. Of approximately 17,000 clones listed, approximately 60% were seen once; the top ten hold roughly 8%. Sequencing used peripheral blood mononuclear cells (PBMCs), obtained before the second cycle of nivolumab. The receptors were sampled from a human donor with classical Hodgkin lymphoma.

The V call is TRBV4-2, the J call TRBJ2-5, with D possibly matching TRBD1 (5 bases). Trimming pared 4 bases from V and 5 bases from J, leaving 17 bases between. This CDR3 spans 15 amino acids. Germline CDR1 and CDR2: LGHNA and YNFKEQ. CDR3 sequence reads: CASSLKAGFDETQYF. CDR3 sequence (DNA): TGTGCCAGCAGCCTCAAGGCAGGGTTCGATGAGACCCAGTACTTC.

This chain uses TRBV28 with TRBJ2-2; D is ambiguous. The CDR3 is 15 amino acids. Germline V CDR1 and CDR2: MDHEN, SYDVKM. Trimming pared 6 bases from V and 1 base from J, leaving 12 bases between. The CDR3 protein is CASSQLTKNTGELFF. For the CDR3, the DNA is TGTGCCAGCAGCCAACTTACTAAGAACACCGGGGAGCTGTTTTTT.

The rearrangement links TRBV5-4 to TRBJ2-5; the match to TRBD2 covers 13 bases. Germline CDR1 and CDR2: SGHNT and YYREEE (reference sequence). This CDR3 has 18 amino acids. The V and J ends lost 0 bases and 5 bases, in that order; junction bases with no gene match: 10. The CDR3 sequence: CASSLALTSGRALETQYF. CDR3 sequence (DNA): TGTGCCAGCAGCTTGGCTCTCACTAGCGGGAGGGCCTTGGAGACCCAGTACTTC.

The rearrangement uses TRBV6-1 and TRBJ2-3; D is unresolved. The V gene lost 6 bases and the J gene lost 0 bases, with 7 bases spanning the gap. The CDR3 covers 13 residues. Germline-derived CDR1 and CDR2 are MNHNS and SASEGT. Here the CDR3 reads CASSLTSTDTQYF. The CDR3 coding sequence is TGTGCCAGCAGCCTCACTAGCACAGATACGCAGTATTTT.

There are a few counts of this clone. The chain joins TRBV27 to TRBJ1-6; 7 bases are a match to TRBD1. CDR1 is MNHEY, CDR2 SMNVEV, per germline (reference sequence). V lost 4 bases and J lost 7; bases outside the gene matches: 1. The CDR3 is made up of 13 amino acids. CDR3 in amino acids: CASSSQGNSPLHF. The CDR3 DNA follows: TGTGCCAGCAGTTCACAGGGGAATTCACCCCTCCACTTT.

V gene TRBV9 combines with J gene TRBJ2-3, with TRBD2 as a possible D gene (6 bases). This CDR3 spans 14 amino acids. Germline loops: CDR1 SGDLS, CDR2 YYNGEE. V gave up 6 bases and J gave up 1 base, with 12 bases separating them. In DNA form, the CDR3 reads TGTGCCAGCAAAGCGGGCGGTGGCACAGATACGCAGTATTTT. This sequence encodes CASKAGGGTDTQYF.

The rearrangement uses TRBV29-1 and TRBJ2-6; no reliable D call. Per germline, CDR1 SQVTM and CDR2 ANQGSEA. The V gene lost 1 base and the J gene lost 0 bases, with 16 bases spanning the gap. The CDR3 is 18 amino acids. CDR3 in amino acids: CSVEVVGLKASGANVLTF. The CDR3 DNA sequence: TGCAGCGTTGAAGTGGTCGGTCTGAAAGCCTCTGGGGCCAACGTCCTGACTTTC.

This clone appeared a few times. The rearrangement joins TRBV7-8 to TRBJ2-2; perhaps TRBD1 as D (6 bases). The CDR3 is 17 amino acids. Looked up from germline, CDR1 is SGHVS and CDR2 is FQNEAQ. Trimming took 1 base from V and 7 from J, leaving 19 bases between them. Here the CDR3 DNA reads TGTGCCAGCAGCTTAGTTGAAACAGGGAGAGTGCGCGGGGAGCTGTTTTTT. Amino acid sequence: CASSLVETGRVRGELFF.

This clone has only a few counts. This chain uses TRBV2 with TRBJ1-3; D gene uncertain. The CDR3 runs 12 residues. Trimming removed 7 bases from V and 2 bases from J, with 6 bases in between. The germline V gene has CDR1 SNHLY and CDR2 FYNNEI. The CDR3 here is CASIKTGNTIYF. As DNA, the CDR3 is TGTGCCAGCATCAAGACTGGAAACACCATATATTTT.

This chain connects TRBV19 to TRBJ1-2; 8 nucleotides line up with TRBD1. Trimming took 8 bases from V and 6 from J; bases not matched to a gene: 2. The CDR3 is 11 amino acids. The germline V gene encodes CDR1 LNHDA and CDR2 SQIVND (reference sequence). CDR3 DNA: TGTGCCAGTGGACAGGGAGATGGCTACACCTTC. It translates to CASGQGDGYTF. The variable domain in full, completed from reference TRBV19 and TRBJ1-2, reads DGGITQSPKYLFRKEGQNVTLSCEQNLNHDAMYWYRQDPGQGLRLIYYSQIVNDFQKGDIAEGYSVSREKKESFPLTVTSAQKNPTAFYLCASGQGDGYTFGSGTRLTVV.

The gene calls are TRBV2 and TRBJ2-4; the match to TRBD2 covers 10 bases. Germline V gene sequence: CDR1 SNHLY, CDR2 FYNNEI. The CDR3 has 20 residues. With 2 bases clipped from V and 0 bases from J, the junction kept 13 bases outside the gene matches. This CDR3 is CASSERTSGIETLAKNIQYF. As DNA, the CDR3 is TGTGCCAGCAGTGAAAGAACTAGCGGGATTGAAACCCTAGCCAAAAACATTCAGTACTTC.

The chain is built from TRBV10-3 and TRBJ2-7, with 8 bases lining up with TRBD1. The V and J ends lost 0 bases and 4 bases, in that order; junction bases with no gene match: 5. The length of the CDR3 is 15 residues. CDR1 and CDR2 from the germline V gene are ENHRY and SYGVKD. This chain's CDR3 is CAISESKTGDYEQYF. Written as DNA, the CDR3 is TGTGCCATCAGTGAGTCAAAGACAGGGGATTACGAGCAGTACTTC.

This clone was recorded a few times. This chain uses TRBV7-9 with TRBJ2-2; D is unresolved. The CDR3 runs to 15 residues. Trimming removed 3 bases at V and 3 bases at J, with 11 bases between. From germline, CDR1 is SEHNR and CDR2 FQNEAQ (reference sequence). CDR3 coding DNA: TGTGCCAGCAGCTTGATTAATTCGGACACCGGGGAGCTGTTTTTT. Translating gives CASSLINSDTGELFF. Together with reference TRBV7-9 and TRBJ2-2, the CDR3 gives the full variable domain: DTGVSQNPRHKITKRGQNVTFRCDPISEHNRLYWYRQTLGQGPEFLTYFQNEAQLEKSRLLSDRFSAERPKGSFSTLEIQRTEQGDSAMYLCASSLINSDTGELFFGEGSRLTVL.

This clone rates as medium-sized. The chain links TRBV7-9 to TRBJ2-7, with D hard to call. The CDR3 spans 12 residues. V shed 1 base and J shed 5 bases, with 6 bases lying between them. Germline V gene lookup returns CDR1 SEHNR and CDR2 FQNEAQ (reference sequence). The CDR3 DNA follows: TGTGCCAGCAGCTTAGTGCGTGACGAGCAGTACTTC. This codes for CASSLVRDEQYF.

The chain couples TRBV6-5 to TRBJ2-5; a weak D match, TRBD2 (7 bases). CDR3 length: 15 residues. Between the trimmed V and J ends, which lost 6 bases and 1 base, there was a span of 15 bases. Germline CDR1 MNHEY, CDR2 SVGAGI. As DNA, the CDR3 is TGTGCCAGCAGCCCTGGGGGGGCCGTCCAAGAGACCCAGTACTTC. It codes for CASSPGGAVQETQYF.

The chain joins TRBV1 to TRBJ1-5. TRBV1 is a pseudogene. This CDR3 is built from 17 residues. CDR3 sequence reads: CTSSQSDTGGGDQPQHF. The DNA of the CDR3 is TGCACCAGCAGCCAGAGTGACACGGGGGGGGGAGATCAGCCCCAGCATTTT.

The chain employs TRBV5-6 and TRBJ1-1; TRBD1 aligns across 8 bases. V trimming: 3 bases; J trimming: 6 bases; junction bases outside the gene matches: 10. The CDR3 is 15 amino acids. Germline assignment: CDR1 SGHDT and CDR2 YYEEEE. The CDR3 DNA reads TGTGCCAGCAGCTCGGGTTGGGGACAGGCTTCTGAAGCTTTCTTT. It is translated as CASSSGWGQASEAFF.

This clone was recorded only once. The V and J genes are TRBV11-2 and TRBJ1-1, with 9 bases matching TRBD1. V gave up 2 bases and J gave up 3 bases; unmatched junction bases: 13. CDR3 size: 18 residues. CDR1 and CDR2 from the germline V gene are SGHAT and FQNNGV. Written as DNA, the CDR3 is TGTGCCAGCAGCTTACCTCCGGGACAGGGAATAGGGGACACTGAAGCTTTCTTT. The encoded protein is CASSLPPGQGIGDTEAFF.

The chain employs TRBV2 and TRBJ1-5, with TRBD1 identical over 7 bases. Germline V lookup: CDR1 SNHLY, CDR2 FYNNEI. The CDR3 sequence is 15 residues long. V trimming: 3 bases; J trimming: 7 bases; junction bases outside the gene matches: 9. CDR3 nucleotide sequence: TGTGCCAGCAGTGATTTTGGCCAGGGGGACCAGCCCCAGCATTTT. Its protein is CASSDFGQGDQPQHF.

The chain uses TRBV5-1 and TRBJ2-3; 8 bases agree with TRBD2. Germline lookup yields CDR1 SGHRS and CDR2 YFSETQ. The CDR3 length is 15 residues. The V segment lost 4 bases and the J segment 0 bases; nucleotides outside the gene matches: 4. CDR3 in amino acids: CASSRSGASTDTQYF. CDR3 sequence (DNA): TGCGCCAGCAGCCGTAGCGGGGCTAGCACAGATACGCAGTATTTT.

The rearrangement links TRBV11-3 to TRBJ2-2, with 8 bases lining up with TRBD1. Germline CDR1 SGHNT, CDR2 YENEEA. V was clipped by 5 bases and J by 1 base; unmatched bases: 3. The CDR3 is made up of 15 amino acids. The CDR3 protein is CASSPGQVNTGELFF. The CDR3 region has the DNA TGTGCCAGCAGCCCGGGACAGGTGAACACCGGGGAGCTGTTTTTT.

This chain joins TRBV14 and TRBJ1-5; D remains unclear. The CDR3 is 13 residues long. Germline-derived CDR1 and CDR2 are SGHDN and FVKESK. Trimming cost V 0 bases and J 2 bases, with 2 bases left between them. CDR3 coding DNA: TGTGCCAGCAGCCAAGATCGCAATCAGCCCCAGCATTTT. It specifies CASSQDRNQPQHF.

The V gene is TRBV15, the J gene TRBJ1-2; 7 nucleotides agree with TRBD1. Germline V gene data show CDR1 as LNHNV and CDR2 as YYDKDF (reference sequence). The CDR3 is 14 residues long. V lost 3 bases, J lost 4 bases, and 5 bases stayed unmatched. CDR3 loop: CATSSSGGGYGYTF. CDR3 DNA: TGTGCCACCAGCAGTTCAGGGGGTGGCTATGGCTACACCTTC. The entire variable domain, with the rest obtained from reference TRBV15 and TRBJ1-2, is as follows: DAMVIQNPRYQVTQFGKPVTLSCSQTLNHNVMYWYQQKSSQAPKLLFHYYDKDFNNEADTPDNFQSRRPNTSFCFLDIRSPGLGDTAMYLCATSSSGGGYGYTFGSGTRLTVV.

The rearrangement links TRBV28 to TRBJ2-3; tentative D call: TRBD1 (6 bases). The CDR3 has 13 amino acids. Between the trimmed V and J ends, which lost 2 bases and 3 bases, there was a span of 6 bases. Germline CDR1 and CDR2: MDHEN and SYDVKM. The CDR3 nucleotides read TGTGCCAGCAGTTTAAGGGGGACAGATACGCAGTATTTT. Its translation is CASSLRGTDTQYF. Together with reference TRBV28 and TRBJ2-3, the CDR3 gives the full variable domain: DVKVTQSSRYLVKRTGEKVFLECVQDMDHENMFWYRQDPGLGLRLIYFSYDVKMKEKGDIPEGYSVSREKKERFSLILESASTNQTSMYLCASSLRGTDTQYFGPGTRLTVL.

J is TRBJ2-3 and V is TRBV27; 9 bases are a match to TRBD2. From germline, CDR1 is MNHEY and CDR2 SMNVEV (reference sequence). This CDR3 has 16 amino acids. The V and J ends lost 2 bases and 4 bases, in that order; junction bases with no gene match: 7. The CDR3 loop reads CASSLPSSGEADTQYF. In DNA, the CDR3 is TGTGCCAGCAGTTTACCCTCTAGCGGGGAGGCAGATACGCAGTATTTT.

This chain links TRBV5-1 with TRBJ2-5, with D tentatively TRBD2 (6 bases). The closer fit of TRBJ2-7 to the DNA end suggests the J call may be wrong. Germline lookup yields CDR1 SGHRS and CDR2 YFSETQ. This CDR3 is built from 14 residues. As DNA, the CDR3 is TGCGCCAGCAGCTGGGGAGGAGACTCCTACGAGCAGTACTTC. This sequence encodes CASSWGGDSYEQYF.

In its sample, this clone was seen a few times. In DNA, the CDR3 is TGTGCCAGCTCACCCGGGACTAGCGGGATGAATGAGCAGTTCTTC. Protein sequence: CASSPGTSGMNEQFF. The V and J genes are TRBV18 and TRBJ2-1; 13 positions match TRBD2. The CDR3 consists of 15 residues. CDR1 KGHSH and CDR2 LQKENI come from the germline V gene. V lost 3 bases to trimming and J lost 7 bases; unmatched junction nucleotides: 3.